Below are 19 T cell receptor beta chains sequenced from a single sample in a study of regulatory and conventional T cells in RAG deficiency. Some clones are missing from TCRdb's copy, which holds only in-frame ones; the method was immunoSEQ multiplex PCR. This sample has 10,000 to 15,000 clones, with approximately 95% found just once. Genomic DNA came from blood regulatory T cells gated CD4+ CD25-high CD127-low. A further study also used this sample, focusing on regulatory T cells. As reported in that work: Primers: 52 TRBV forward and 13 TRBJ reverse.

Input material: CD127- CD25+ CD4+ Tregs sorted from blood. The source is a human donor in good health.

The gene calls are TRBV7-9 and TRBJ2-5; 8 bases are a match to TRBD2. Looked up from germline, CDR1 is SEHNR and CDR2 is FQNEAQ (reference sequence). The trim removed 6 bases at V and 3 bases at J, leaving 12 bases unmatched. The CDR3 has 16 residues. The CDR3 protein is CASRSTLGTRKETQYF. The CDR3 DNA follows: TGTGCCAGCAGATCGACCCTCGGGACTAGAAAAGAGACCCAGTACTTC.

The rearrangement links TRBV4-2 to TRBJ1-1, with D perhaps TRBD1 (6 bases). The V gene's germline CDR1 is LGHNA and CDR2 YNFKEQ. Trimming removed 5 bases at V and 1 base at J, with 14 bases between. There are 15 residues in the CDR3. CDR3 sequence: CASSRTGHGNTEAFF. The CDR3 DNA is TGTGCCAGCAGCAGAACGGGACACGGGAACACTGAAGCTTTCTTT.

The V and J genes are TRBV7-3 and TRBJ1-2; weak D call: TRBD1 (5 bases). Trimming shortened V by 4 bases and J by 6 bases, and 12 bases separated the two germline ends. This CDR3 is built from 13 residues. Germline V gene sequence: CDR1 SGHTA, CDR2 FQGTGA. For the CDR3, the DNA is TGTGCCAGCAGCTCCCGGGGGACGGATGGCTACACCTTC. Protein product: CASSSRGTDGYTF.

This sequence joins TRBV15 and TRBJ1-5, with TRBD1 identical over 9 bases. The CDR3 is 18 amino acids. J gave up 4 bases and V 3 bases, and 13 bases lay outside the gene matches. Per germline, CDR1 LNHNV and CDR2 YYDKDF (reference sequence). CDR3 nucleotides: TGTGCCACCAGCAGTGGGGCGGGACAGGGTTTCCGTAATCAGCCCCAGCATTTT. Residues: CATSSGAGQGFRNQPQHF.

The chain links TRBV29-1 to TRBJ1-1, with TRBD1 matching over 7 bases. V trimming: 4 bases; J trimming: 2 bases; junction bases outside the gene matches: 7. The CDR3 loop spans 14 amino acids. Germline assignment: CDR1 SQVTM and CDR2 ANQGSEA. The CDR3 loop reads CSVVWRGLNTEAFF. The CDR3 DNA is TGCAGCGTTGTCTGGAGGGGGCTAAACACTGAAGCTTTCTTT.

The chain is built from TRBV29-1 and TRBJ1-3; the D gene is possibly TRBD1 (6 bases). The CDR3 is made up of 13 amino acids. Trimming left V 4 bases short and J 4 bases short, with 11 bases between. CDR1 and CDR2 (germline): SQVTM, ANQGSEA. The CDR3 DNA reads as TGCAGCGTTGCGGGGGGGCTCGGAAACACCATATATTTT. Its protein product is CSVAGGLGNTIYF.

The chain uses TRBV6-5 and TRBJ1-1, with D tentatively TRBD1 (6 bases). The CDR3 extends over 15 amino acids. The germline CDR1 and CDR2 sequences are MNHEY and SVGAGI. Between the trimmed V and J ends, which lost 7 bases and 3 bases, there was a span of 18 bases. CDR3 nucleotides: TGTGCCAGCATGCTTCGGCGGGGGCGGGACACTGAAGCTTTCTTT. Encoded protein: CASMLRRGRDTEAFF.

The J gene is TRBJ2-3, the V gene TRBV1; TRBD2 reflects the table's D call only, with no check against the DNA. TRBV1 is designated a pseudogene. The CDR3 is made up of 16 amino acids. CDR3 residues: CTSSQGNSGEVDTQYF. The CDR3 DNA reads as TGCACCAGCAGCCAAGGTAATAGCGGGGAAGTAGATACGCAGTATTTT.

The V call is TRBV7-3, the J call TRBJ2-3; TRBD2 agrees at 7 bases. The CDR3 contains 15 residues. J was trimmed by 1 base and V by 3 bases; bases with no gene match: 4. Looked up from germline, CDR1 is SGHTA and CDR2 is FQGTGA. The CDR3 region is CASSLGGKGTDTQYF. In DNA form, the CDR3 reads TGTGCCAGCAGCTTGGGGGGGAAGGGCACAGATACGCAGTATTTT.

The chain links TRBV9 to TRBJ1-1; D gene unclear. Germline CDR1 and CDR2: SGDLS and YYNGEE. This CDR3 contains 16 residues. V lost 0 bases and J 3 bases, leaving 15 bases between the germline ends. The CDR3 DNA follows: TGTGCCAGCAGCGTAGCCCTACAAGGAGGCGACACTGAAGCTTTCTTT. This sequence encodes CASSVALQGGDTEAFF.

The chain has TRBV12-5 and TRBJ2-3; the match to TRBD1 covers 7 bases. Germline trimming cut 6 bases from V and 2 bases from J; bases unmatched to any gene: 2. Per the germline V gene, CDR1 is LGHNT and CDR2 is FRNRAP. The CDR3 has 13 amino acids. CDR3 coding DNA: TGTGCTAGTGGGGGGACAGCCACAGATACGCAGTATTTT. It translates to CASGGTATDTQYF.

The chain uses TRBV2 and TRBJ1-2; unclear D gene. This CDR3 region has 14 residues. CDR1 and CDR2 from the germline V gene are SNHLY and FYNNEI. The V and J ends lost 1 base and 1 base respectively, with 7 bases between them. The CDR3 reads CASSEGRINYGYTF. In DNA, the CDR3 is TGTGCCAGCAGTGAAGGCAGGATTAACTATGGCTACACCTTC.

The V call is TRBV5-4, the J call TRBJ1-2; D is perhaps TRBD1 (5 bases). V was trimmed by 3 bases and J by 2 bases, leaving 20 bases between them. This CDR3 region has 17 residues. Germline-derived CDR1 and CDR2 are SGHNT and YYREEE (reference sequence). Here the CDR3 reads CASSSPRVTGYNYGYTF. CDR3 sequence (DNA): TGTGCCAGCAGCTCACCAAGGGTCACAGGTTACAACTATGGCTACACCTTC.

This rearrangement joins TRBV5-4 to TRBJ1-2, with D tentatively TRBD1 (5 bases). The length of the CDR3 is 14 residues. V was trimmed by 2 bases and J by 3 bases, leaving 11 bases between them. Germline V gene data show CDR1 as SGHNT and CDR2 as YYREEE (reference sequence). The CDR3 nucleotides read TGTGCCAGCAGCTTCCCCGACAGATACTATGGCTACACCTTC. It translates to CASSFPDRYYGYTF.

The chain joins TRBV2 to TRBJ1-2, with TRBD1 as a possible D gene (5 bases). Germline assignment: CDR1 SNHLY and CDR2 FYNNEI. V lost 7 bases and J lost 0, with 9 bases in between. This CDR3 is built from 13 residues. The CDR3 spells CASTGGANYGYTF. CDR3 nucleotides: TGTGCCAGCACCGGAGGGGCTAACTATGGCTACACCTTC.

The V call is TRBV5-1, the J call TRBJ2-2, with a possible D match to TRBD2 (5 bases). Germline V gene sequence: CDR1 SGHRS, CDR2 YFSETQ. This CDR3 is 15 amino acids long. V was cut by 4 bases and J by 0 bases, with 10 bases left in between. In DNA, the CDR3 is TGCGCCAGCAGCCGGGGTTCAGCGAACACCGGGGAGCTGTTTTTT. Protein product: CASSRGSANTGELFF.

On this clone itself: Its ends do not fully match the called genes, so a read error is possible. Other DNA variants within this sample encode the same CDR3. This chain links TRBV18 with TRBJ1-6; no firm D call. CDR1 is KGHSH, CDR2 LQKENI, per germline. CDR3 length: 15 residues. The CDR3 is CASSRESSYNSPLHF. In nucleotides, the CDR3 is TGTGCCAGCTCACGGGAGAGCTCCTATAATTCCCCCCTCCACTTT.

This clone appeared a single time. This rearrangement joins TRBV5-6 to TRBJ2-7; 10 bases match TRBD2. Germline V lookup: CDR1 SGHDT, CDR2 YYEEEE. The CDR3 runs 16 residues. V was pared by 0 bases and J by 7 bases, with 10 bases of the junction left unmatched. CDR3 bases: TGTGCCAGCAGCTTGGTGGGGCTAGCGGGAGCCCAGGAGCAGTACTTC. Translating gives CASSLVGLAGAQEQYF.

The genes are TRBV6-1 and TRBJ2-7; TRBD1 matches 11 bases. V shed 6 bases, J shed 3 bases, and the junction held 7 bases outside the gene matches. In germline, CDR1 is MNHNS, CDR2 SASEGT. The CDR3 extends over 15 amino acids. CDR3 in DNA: TGTGCCAGCAGCCAGGGGACAGGGGGGTACTACGAGCAGTACTTC. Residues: CASSQGTGGYYEQYF.